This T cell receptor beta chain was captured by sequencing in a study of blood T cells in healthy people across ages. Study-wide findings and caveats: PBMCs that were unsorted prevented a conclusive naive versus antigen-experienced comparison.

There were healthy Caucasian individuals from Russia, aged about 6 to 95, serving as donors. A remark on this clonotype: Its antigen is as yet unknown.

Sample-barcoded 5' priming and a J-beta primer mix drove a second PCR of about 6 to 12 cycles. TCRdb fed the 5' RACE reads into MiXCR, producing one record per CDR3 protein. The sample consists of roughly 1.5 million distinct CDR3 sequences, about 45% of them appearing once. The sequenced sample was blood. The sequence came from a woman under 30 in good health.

The DNA of the CDR3 is TGTGCCAGTAGTTTAGCGGGAGGCAGTGAGCAGTTCTTC. This codes for CASSLAGGSEQFF. This chain links TRBV19 with TRBJ2-1; TRBD2 aligns across 10 bases. The CDR3 contains 13 residues. Trimming at V came to 5 bases and at J to 9 bases, leaving 4 bases not matched to a gene. The germline CDR1 and CDR2 sequences are LNHDA and SQIVND (reference sequence).